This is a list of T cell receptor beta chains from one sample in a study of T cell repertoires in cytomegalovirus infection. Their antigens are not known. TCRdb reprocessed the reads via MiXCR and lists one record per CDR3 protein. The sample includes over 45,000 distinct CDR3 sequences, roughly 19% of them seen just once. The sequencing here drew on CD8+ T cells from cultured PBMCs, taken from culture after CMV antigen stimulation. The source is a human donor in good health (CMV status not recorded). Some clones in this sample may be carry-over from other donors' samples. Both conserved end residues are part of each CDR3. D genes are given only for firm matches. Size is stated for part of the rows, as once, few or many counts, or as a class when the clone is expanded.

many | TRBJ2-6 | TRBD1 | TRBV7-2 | TGTGCCAGCAGCACCCACAGGGGTGGGGCCAACGTCCTGACTTTC | CASSTHRGGANVLTF
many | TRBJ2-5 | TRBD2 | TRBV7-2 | TGTGCCAGCAGCTTCGAACGGGGGGGCCTTGGGACCCAGTACTTC | CASSFERGGLGTQYF
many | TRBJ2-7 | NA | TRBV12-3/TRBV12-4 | TGTGCCAGCAGTGCGCCGCGGTCTCCCAGCTCCTACGAGCAGTACTTC | CASSAPRSPSSYEQYF
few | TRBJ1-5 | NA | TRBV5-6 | TGTGCCAGCAGCTATAGTCAGCCGAGTCAGCCCCAGCATTTT | CASSYSQPSQPQHF
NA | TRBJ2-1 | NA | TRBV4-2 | TGTGCCAGCAGCCAATCTGGTCGACGGGACACCCAGGATGAGCAGTTCTTC | CASSQSGRRDTQDEQFF
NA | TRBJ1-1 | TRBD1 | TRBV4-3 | TGCGCCAGCAGCTACGCGGACAGGAGAAACACTGAAGCTTTCTTT | CASSYADRRNTEAFF
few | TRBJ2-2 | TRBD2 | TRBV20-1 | TGCAGTGCTAGACCCATGGGACTAGACACCGGGGAGCTGTTTTTT | CSARPMGLDTGELFF
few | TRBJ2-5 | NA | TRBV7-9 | TGTGCCAGCAGCTTAGGGCTGGAGACCCAGTACTTC | CASSLGLETQYF
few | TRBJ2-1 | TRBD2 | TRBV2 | TGTGCCAGCATCGGACTAGCGGGAGTCACCCCCAATGAGCAGTTCTTC | CASIGLAGVTPNEQFF
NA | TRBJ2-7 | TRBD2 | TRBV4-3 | TGCGCCAGCAGCCAAGATTTCGCTAGCGGGGGGGAATCCTACGAGCAGTACTTC | CASSQDFASGGESYEQYF
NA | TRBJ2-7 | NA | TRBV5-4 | TGTGCCAGCAGCTTGGGCCAGAACTACGAGCAGTACTTC | CASSLGQNYEQYF
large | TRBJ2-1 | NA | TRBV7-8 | TGTGCCAGCAGCCCGGGAACCTGGCGGAATGAGCAGTTCTTC | CASSPGTWRNEQFF
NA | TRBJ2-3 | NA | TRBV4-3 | TGCGCCAGCAGCCAAGATCCGGAAAGCACAGATACGCAGTATTTT | CASSQDPESTDTQYF
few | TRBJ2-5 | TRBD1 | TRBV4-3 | TGCGCCAGCAGCCAAGGGGCCCCGGGACAGGGGGGGATCAAGACCCAGTACTTC | CASSQGAPGQGGIKTQYF
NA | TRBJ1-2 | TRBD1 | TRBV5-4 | TGTGCCAGCAGCTGGGGACAGGTTAATTATGGCTACACCTTC | CASSWGQVNYGYTF
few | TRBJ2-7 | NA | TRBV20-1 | TGCAGTGCTCTTGACCCCTCGGGAGTTGCGGACGAGCAGTACTTC | CSALDPSGVADEQYF
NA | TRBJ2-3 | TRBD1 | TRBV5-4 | TGTGCCAGCAGCGCCGGGACAGGGTCGCCCACAGATACGCAGTATTTT | CASSAGTGSPTDTQYF
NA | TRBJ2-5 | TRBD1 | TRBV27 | TGTGCCAGCAGTTCCGGGACAGGTTTAAGGAAGACCCAGTACTTC | CASSSGTGLRKTQYF
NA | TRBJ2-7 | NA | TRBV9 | TGTGCCAGCAGCCCCGAGGACGGATTGAGATCCTACGAGCAGTACTTC | CASSPEDGLRSYEQYF
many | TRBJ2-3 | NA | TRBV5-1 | TGCGCCAGCAGTTCAAGGGCAGCGCCTGGTCGGGATACGCAGTATTTT | CASSSRAAPGRDTQYF
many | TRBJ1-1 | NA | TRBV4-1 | TGCGCCAGCAGCCAAGATCCGGCGGGGGGCTGGACTGAAGCTTTCTTT | CASSQDPAGGWTEAFF
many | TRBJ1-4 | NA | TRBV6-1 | TGTGCCAGCAGTCCAACGGGACGAGTGGGGATTAATGAAAAACTGTTTTTT | CASSPTGRVGINEKLFF
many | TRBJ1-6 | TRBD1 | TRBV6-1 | TGTGCCAGCAGTAGGGACAGGGGGCTGACCTATAATTCACCCCTCCACTTT | CASSRDRGLTYNSPLHF
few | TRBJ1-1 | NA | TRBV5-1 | TGCGCCAGCAGCTTGTCGTCGACTGAAGCTTTCTTT | CASSLSSTEAFF
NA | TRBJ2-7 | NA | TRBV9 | TGTGCCAGCAGCGTATCCGGGACACCGAGCTACGAGCAGTACTTC | CASSVSGTPSYEQYF
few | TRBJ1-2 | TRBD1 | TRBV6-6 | TGTGCCAGCAGTTACTCGGAGGGGCAGGGGGTCTACACCTTC | CASSYSEGQGVYTF
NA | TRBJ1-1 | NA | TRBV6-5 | TGTGCCAGCAAACCGGGACCGTATGAAGCTTTCTTT | CASKPGPYEAFF
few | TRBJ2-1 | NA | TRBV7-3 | TGTGCCAGCAGCTTAGGATGGGGGGCGAATGAGCAGTTCTTC | CASSLGWGANEQFF
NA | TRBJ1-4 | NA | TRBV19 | TGTGCCAGTAGCCCACTGGGACGTTTAGATGAAAAACTGTTTTTT | CASSPLGRLDEKLFF
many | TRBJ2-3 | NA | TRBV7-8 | TGTGCCAGCAGCTCCAGGGATGTTAGAGATACGCAGTATTTT | CASSSRDVRDTQYF
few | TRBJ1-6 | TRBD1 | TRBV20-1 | TGCAGTGCCAAAAAGGGTGGGACAGCGAGCTCCTATAATTCACCCCTCCACTTT | CSAKKGGTASSYNSPLHF
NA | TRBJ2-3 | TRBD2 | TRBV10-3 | TGTGCCATCCTAGGGGAGCGGGAGACGACAGATACGCAGTATTTT | CAILGERETTDTQYF
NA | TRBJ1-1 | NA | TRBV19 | TGTGCCAGTAGTATTTGGGGGAACACTGAAGCTTTCTTT | CASSIWGNTEAFF
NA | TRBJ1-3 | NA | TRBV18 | TGTGCCAGCTCCTTACCTTCTGGAAACACCATATATTTT | CASSLPSGNTIYF
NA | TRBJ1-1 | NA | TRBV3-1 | TGTGCCAGCAGCCAAGGTTTGAGGGCAGGTGAAGCTTTCTTT | CASSQGLRAGEAFF
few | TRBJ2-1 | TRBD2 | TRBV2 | TGTGCCAGCAGTGAAGCGGGTAGCGGGAGTAGTAATGAGCAGTTCTTC | CASSEAGSGSSNEQFF